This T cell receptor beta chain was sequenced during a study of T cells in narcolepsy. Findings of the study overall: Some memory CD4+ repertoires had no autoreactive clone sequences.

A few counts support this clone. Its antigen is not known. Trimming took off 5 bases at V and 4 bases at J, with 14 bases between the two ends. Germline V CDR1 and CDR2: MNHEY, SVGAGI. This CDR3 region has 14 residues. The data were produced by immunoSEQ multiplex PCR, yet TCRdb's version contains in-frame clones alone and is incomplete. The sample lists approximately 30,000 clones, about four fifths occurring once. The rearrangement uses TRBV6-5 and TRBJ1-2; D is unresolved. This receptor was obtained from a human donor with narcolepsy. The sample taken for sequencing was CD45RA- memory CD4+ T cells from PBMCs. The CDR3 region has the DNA TGTGCCAGCAGTGAAGGTCCAGAGGGCTATGGCTACACCTTC. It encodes CASSEGPEGYGYTF.